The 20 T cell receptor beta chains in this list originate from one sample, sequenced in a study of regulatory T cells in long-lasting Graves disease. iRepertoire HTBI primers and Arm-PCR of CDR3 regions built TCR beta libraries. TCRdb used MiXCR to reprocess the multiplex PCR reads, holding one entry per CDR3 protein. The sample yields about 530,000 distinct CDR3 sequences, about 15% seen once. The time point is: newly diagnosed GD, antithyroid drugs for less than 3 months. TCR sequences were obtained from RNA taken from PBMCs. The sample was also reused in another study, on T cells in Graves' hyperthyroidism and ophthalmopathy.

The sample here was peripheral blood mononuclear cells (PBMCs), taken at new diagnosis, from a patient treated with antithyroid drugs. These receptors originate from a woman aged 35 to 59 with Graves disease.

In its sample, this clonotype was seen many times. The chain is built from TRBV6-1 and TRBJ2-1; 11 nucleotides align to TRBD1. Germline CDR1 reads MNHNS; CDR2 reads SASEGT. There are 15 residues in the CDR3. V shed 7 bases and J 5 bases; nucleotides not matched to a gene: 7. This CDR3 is CASTPDRGRDNEQFF. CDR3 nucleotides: TGTGCCAGCACCCCGGACAGGGGGCGAGACAATGAGCAGTTCTTC.

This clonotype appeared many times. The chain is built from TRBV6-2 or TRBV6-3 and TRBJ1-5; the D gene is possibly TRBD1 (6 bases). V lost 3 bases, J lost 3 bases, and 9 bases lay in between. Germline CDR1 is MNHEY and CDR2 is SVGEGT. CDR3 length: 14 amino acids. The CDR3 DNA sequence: TGTGCCAGCAGTTATACAGGGATCAATCAGCCCCAGCATTTT. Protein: CASSYTGINQPQHF.

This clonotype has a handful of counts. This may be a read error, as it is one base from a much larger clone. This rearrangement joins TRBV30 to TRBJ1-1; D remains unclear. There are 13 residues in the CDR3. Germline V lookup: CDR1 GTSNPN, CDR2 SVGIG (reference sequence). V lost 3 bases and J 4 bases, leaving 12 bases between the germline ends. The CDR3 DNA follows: TGTGCCTGGAGGTCACAGTCTAGCACTGAAGCTTTCTTT. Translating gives CAWRSQSSTEAFF.

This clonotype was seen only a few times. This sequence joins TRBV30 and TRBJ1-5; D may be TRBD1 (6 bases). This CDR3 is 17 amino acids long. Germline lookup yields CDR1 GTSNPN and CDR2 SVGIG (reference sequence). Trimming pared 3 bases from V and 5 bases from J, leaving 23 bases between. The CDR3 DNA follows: TGTGCCTGGAGCCTCAAAGGAGAGCCGGGGGGGCATCAGCCCCAGCATTTT. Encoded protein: CAWSLKGEPGGHQPQHF. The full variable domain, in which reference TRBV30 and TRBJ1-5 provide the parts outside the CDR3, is SQTIHQWPATLVQPVGSPLSLECTVEGTSNPNLYWYRQAAGRGLQLLFYSVGIGQISSEVPQNLSASRPQDRQFILSSKKLLLSDSGFYLCAWSLKGEPGGHQPQHFGDGTRLSIL.

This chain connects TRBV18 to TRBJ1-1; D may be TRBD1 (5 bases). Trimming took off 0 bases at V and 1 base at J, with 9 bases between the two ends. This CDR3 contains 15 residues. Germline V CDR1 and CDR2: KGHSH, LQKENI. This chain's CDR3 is CASSPPPGTNTEAFF. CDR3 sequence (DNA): TGTGCCAGCTCACCACCGCCAGGGACGAACACTGAAGCTTTCTTT.

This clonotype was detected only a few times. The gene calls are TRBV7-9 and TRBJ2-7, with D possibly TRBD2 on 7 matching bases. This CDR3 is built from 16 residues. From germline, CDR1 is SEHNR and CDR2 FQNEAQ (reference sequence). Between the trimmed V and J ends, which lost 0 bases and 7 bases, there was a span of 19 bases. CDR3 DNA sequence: TGTGCCAGCAGCTTAGCCGGGGGGCGCGCCTCGTCGGAGCAGTACTTC. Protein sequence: CASSLAGGRASSEQYF.

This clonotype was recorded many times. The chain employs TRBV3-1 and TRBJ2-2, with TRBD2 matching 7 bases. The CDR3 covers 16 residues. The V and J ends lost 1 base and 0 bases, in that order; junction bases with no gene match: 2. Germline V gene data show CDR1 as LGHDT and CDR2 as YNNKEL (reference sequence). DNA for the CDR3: TGTGCCAGCAGCCAAGTCCTAGCGGCGAACACCGGGGAGCTGTTTTTT. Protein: CASSQVLAANTGELFF.

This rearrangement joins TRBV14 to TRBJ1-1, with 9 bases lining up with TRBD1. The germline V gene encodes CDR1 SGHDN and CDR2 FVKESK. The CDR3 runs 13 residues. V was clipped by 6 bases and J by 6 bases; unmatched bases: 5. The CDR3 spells CASSTGQGPEAFF. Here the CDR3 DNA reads TGTGCCAGCAGTACGGGACAGGGACCTGAAGCTTTCTTT.

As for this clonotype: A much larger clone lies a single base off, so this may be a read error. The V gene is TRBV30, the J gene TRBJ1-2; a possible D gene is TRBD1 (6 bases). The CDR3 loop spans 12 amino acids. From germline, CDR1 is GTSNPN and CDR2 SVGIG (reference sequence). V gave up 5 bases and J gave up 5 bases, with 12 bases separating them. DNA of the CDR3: TGTGCCTGGGGGCCAGGGGCTTATGGCTACACCTTC. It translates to CAWGPGAYGYTF.

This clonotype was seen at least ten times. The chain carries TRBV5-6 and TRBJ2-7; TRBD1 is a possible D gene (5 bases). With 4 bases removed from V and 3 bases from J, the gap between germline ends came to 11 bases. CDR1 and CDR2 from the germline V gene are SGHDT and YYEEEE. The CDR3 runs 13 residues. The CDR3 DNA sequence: TGTGCCAGCAGCCGCAACAGGTACTACGAGCAGTACTTC. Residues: CASSRNRYYEQYF.

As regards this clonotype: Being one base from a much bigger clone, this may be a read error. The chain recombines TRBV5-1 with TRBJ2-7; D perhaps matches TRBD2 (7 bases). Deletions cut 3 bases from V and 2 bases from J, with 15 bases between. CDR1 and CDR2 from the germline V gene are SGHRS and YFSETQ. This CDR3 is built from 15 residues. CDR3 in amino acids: CASSSSGDNAYEQYF. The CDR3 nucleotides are TGCGCCAGCAGCTCGAGCGGGGACAATGCCTACGAGCAGTACTTC.

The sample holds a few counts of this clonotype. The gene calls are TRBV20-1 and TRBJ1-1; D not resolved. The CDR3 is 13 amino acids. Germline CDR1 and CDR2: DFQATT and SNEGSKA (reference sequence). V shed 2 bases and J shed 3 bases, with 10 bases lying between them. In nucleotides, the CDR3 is TGCAGTGCTAGAAATTGGGAGGACACTGAAGCTTTCTTT. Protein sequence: CSARNWEDTEAFF.

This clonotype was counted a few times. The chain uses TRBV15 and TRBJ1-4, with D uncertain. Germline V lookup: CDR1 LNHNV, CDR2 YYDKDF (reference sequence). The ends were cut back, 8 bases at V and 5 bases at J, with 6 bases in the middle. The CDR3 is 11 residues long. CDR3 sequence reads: CATGQNEKLFF. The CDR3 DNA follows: TGTGCCACCGGGCAGAATGAAAAACTGTTTTTT. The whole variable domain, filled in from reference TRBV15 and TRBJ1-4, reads DAMVIQNPRYQVTQFGKPVTLSCSQTLNHNVMYWYQQKSSQAPKLLFHYYDKDFNNEADTPDNFQSRRPNTSFCFLDIRSPGLGDTAMYLCATGQNEKLFFGSGTQLSVL.

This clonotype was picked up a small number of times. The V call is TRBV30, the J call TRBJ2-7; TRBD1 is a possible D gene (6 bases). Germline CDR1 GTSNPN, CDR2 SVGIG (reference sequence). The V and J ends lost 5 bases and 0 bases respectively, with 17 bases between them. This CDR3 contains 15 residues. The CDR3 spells CAWVPRTVASYEQYF. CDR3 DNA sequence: TGTGCCTGGGTTCCGCGGACAGTGGCCTCCTACGAGCAGTACTTC.

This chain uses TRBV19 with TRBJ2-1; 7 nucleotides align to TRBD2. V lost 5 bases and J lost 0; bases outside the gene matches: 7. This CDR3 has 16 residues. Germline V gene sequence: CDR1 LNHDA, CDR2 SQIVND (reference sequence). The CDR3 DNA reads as TGTGCCAGTAGTTCCTGGCGGGGGAGCTCCTACAATGAGCAGTTCTTC. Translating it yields CASSSWRGSSYNEQFF.

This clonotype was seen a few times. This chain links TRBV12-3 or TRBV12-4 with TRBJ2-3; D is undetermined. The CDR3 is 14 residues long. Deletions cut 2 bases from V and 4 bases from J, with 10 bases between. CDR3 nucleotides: TGTGCCAGCAGTTTATTCCTAGACGCAGATACGCAGTATTTT. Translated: CASSLFLDADTQYF.

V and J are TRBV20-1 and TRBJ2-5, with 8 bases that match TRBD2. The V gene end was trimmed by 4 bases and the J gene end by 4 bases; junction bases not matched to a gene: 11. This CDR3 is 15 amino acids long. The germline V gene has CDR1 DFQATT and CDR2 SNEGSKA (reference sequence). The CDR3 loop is CSATMAGGGRETQYF. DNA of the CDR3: TGCAGTGCTACGATGGCGGGGGGCGGGCGAGAGACCCAGTACTTC.

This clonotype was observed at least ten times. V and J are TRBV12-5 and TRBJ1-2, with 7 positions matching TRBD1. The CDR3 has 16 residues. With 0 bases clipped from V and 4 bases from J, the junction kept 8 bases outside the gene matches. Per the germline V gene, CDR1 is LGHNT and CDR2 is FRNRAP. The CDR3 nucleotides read TGTGCTAGTGGTTTGGTACTGGGACAGCCCTTCTATGGCTACACCTTC. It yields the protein CASGLVLGQPFYGYTF.

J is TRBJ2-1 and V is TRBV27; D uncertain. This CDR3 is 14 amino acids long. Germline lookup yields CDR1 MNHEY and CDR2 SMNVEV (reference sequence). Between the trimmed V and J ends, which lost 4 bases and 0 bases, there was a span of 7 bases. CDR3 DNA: TGTGCCAGCAGTTCGGTCTTCTCCTACAATGAGCAGTTCTTC. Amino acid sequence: CASSSVFSYNEQFF.

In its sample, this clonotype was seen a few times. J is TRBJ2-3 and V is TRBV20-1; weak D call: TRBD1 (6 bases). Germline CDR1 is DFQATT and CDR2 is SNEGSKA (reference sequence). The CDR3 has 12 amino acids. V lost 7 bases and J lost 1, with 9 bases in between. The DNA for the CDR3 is TGCAGTGGGCCAGGGGGCACAGATACGCAGTATTTT. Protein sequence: CSGPGGTDTQYF.